This is a list of T cell receptor beta chains from one sample in a study of T cells after yellow fever vaccination. TCRdb reanalysed the 5' RACE reads using MiXCR and keeps one entry per CDR3 protein. Among fewer than 85,000 distinct CDR3 sequences listed, almost 8% were seen once. The sample was CD8+ T cells sorted from PBMCs, taken on the day of the yellow fever booster vaccination. These receptors came from a man younger than 40 who received the YFV17D yellow fever vaccine. The CDR3 runs from the conserved cysteine through the conserved F or W. D genes are given only for firm matches. The size entry is marked missing in some rows and otherwise reads once, few, many or a size class.

D	V	J	size	CDR3	DNA
NA	TRBV3-1	TRBJ2-5	few	CASSQGRAYQETQYF	TGTGCCAGCAGCCAAGGGCGGGCGTACCAAGAGACCCAGTACTTC
NA	TRBV9	TRBJ1-6	many	CASSPDVPAGSPLHF	TGTGCCAGCAGCCCAGATGTCCCGGCGGGTTCACCCCTCCACTTT
NA	TRBV6-2/TRBV6-3	TRBJ2-7	many	CASSYPSEQYF	TGTGCCAGCAGTTACCCCAGCGAGCAGTACTTC
NA	TRBV27	TRBJ2-5	many	CASSRKGLGASAQETQYF	TGTGCCAGCAGTCGAAAGGGTCTAGGGGCTAGCGCGCAAGAGACCCAGTACTTC
NA	TRBV25-1	TRBJ2-3	many	CASSESPVSWGTDTQYF	TGTGCCAGCAGTGAATCTCCAGTTTCGTGGGGGACAGATACGCAGTATTTT
TRBD2	TRBV20-1	TRBJ2-7	few	CSAPEVAGGYEQYF	TGCAGTGCCCCGGAGGTAGCGGGAGGGTACGAGCAGTACTTC
TRBD2	TRBV4-3	TRBJ2-1	NA	CASSQDRGTTNNEQFF	TGCGCCAGCAGCCAAGATCGTGGGACTACTAACAATGAGCAGTTCTTC
TRBD2	TRBV18	TRBJ2-1	many	CASSPPWEGNEQFF	TGTGCCAGCTCACCTCCGTGGGAGGGGAATGAGCAGTTCTTC
NA	TRBV11-2	TRBJ2-1	NA	CASSSGYEQFF	TGTGCCAGCAGCTCTGGGTATGAGCAGTTCTTC
TRBD2	TRBV20-1	TRBJ2-3	NA	CSARDLGTSGISDTQYF	TGCAGTGCTAGAGACCTCGGGACTAGCGGGATATCAGATACGCAGTATTTT
NA	TRBV5-5	TRBJ2-3	NA	CASSHGHHGEDTQYF	TGTGCCAGCAGTCACGGACACCATGGGGAGGATACGCAGTATTTT
TRBD2	TRBV6-2/TRBV6-3	TRBJ2-1	few	CASTTSDGEQFF	TGTGCCAGCACGACTAGCGACGGTGAGCAGTTCTTC
TRBD2	TRBV5-1	TRBJ2-1	few	CASSIAGVGNEQFF	TGCGCCAGCAGCATAGCGGGAGTTGGCAATGAGCAGTTCTTC